One sample yielded the 25 T cell receptor beta chains listed below, sequenced in a study of blood T cell repertoires in COVID-19. TCRdb's table, derived via immunoSEQ multiplex PCR, lists solely in-frame clones and lacks some. This sample carries under 200,000 clones, around nine tenths of them seen once, and the ten largest clones take approximately 5.5%. The sample was peripheral blood. These receptors were obtained from a man aged 40-49 years with active or convalescent COVID-19.

The rearrangement links TRBV7-2 to TRBJ2-1; tentative D call: TRBD2 (6 bases). V was pared by 1 base and J by 5 bases, with 18 bases between. Germline V gene sequence: CDR1 SGHTA, CDR2 FQGNSA. This CDR3 is built from 17 residues. This chain's CDR3 is CASSLEGGQVSDNEQFF. The CDR3 nucleotides are TGTGCCAGCAGCTTAGAGGGAGGCCAGGTTTCGGACAATGAGCAGTTCTTC.

The chain employs TRBV7-2 and TRBJ2-7, with 8 bases aligning to TRBD2. CDR3 size: 15 residues. With 3 bases clipped from V and 2 bases from J, the junction kept 6 bases outside the gene matches. Germline assignment: CDR1 SGHTA and CDR2 FQGNSA. The CDR3 nucleotides read TGTGCCAGCAGCTTCTCGCGGGGGGCTCCCTACGAGCAGTACTTC. Amino acids: CASSFSRGAPYEQYF. The full variable domain, in which reference TRBV7-2 and TRBJ2-7 provide the parts outside the CDR3, is GAGVSQSPSNKVTEKGKDVELRCDPISGHTALYWYRQSLGQGLEFLIYFQGNSAPDKSGLPSDRFSAERTGGSVSTLTIQRTQQEDSAVYLCASSFSRGAPYEQYFGPGTRLTVT.

This clone has only one observation. V gene TRBV5-4 combines with J gene TRBJ2-2, with D perhaps matching TRBD1 (6 bases). This CDR3 is built from 14 residues. Trimming left V 6 bases short and J 7 bases short, with 16 bases between. CDR1 is SGHNT, CDR2 YYREEE, per germline (reference sequence). The DNA for the CDR3 is TGTGCCAGCACTAACAGGGTCTTAAACGGGGAGCTGTTTTTT. It is translated as CASTNRVLNGELFF. Looking up the rest from reference TRBV5-4 and TRBJ2-2 gives the full variable domain: ETGVTQSPTHLIKTRGQQVTLRCSSQSGHNTVSWYQQALGQGPQFIFQYYREEENGRGNFPPRFSGLQFPNYSSELNVNALELDDSALYLCASTNRVLNGELFFGEGSRLTVL.

The rearrangement links TRBV11-2 to TRBJ2-1, with TRBD2 matching 14 bases. Germline V gives CDR1 SGHAT, CDR2 FQNNGV. The CDR3 runs 18 residues. Unmatched junction bases numbered 14, after V lost 5 bases and J lost 8 bases. In nucleotides, the CDR3 is TGTGCCAGCAGCCTCACCGGACTAGCGGGAGGATGGGTCTATGAGCAGTTCTTC. This codes for CASSLTGLAGGWVYEQFF.

V is TRBV11-3 and J is TRBJ2-3, with TRBD1 matching over 7 bases. The CDR3 runs to 15 residues. The germline V gene encodes CDR1 SGHNT and CDR2 YENEEA. V lost 4 bases, J lost 6 bases, and 10 bases stayed unmatched. This chain's CDR3 is CASSSTGSKPDTQYF. DNA for the CDR3: TGTGCCAGCAGCTCGACAGGGTCCAAGCCGGATACGCAGTATTTT.

The rearrangement uses TRBV14 and TRBJ1-4; possibly TRBD1 for D (6 bases). V was clipped by 2 bases and J by 8 bases, with 18 bases between them. Germline V lookup: CDR1 SGHDN, CDR2 FVKESK. This CDR3 has 16 residues. This CDR3 is CASSQIQTGRGEKLFF. The CDR3 DNA follows: TGTGCCAGCAGCCAAATTCAGACAGGACGAGGGGAAAAACTGTTTTTT. Full variable domain (rest looked up from reference TRBV14 and TRBJ1-4): EAGVTQFPSHSVIEKGQTVTLRCDPISGHDNLYWYRRVMGKEIKFLLHFVKESKQDESGMPNNRFLAERTGGTYSTLKVQPAELEDSGVYFCASSQIQTGRGEKLFFGSGTQLSVL.

This sequence joins TRBV14 and TRBJ2-3, with D perhaps TRBD2 (5 bases). The CDR3 loop spans 15 amino acids. Germline lookup yields CDR1 SGHDN and CDR2 FVKESK. V lost 4 bases and J lost 8, with 19 bases in between. CDR3 region: CASSPFSETPGTQYF. CDR3 DNA sequence: TGTGCCAGCAGCCCATTTAGCGAAACCCCGGGTACGCAGTATTTT.

The CDR3 loop is CASGPNLAGGTDTQYF. CDR3 nucleotides: TGTGCCAGCGGCCCCAACCTCGCGGGGGGCACAGATACGCAGTATTTT. The V gene is TRBV2, the J gene TRBJ2-3; 7 positions agree with TRBD2. The CDR3 consists of 16 residues. V was pared by 8 bases and J by 1 base, with 12 bases of the junction left unmatched. CDR1 SNHLY and CDR2 FYNNEI come from the germline V gene.

The gene calls are TRBV19 and TRBJ2-7; D not resolved. The CDR3 runs to 14 residues. Germline V lookup: CDR1 LNHDA, CDR2 SQIVND (reference sequence). Trimming pared 4 bases from V and 2 bases from J, leaving 12 bases between. The DNA of the CDR3 is TGTGCCAGTAGTACCCTCATTGGGCCCTACGAGCAGTACTTC. Encoded protein: CASSTLIGPYEQYF.

The chain recombines TRBV6-6 with TRBJ1-1; TRBD1 might be the D (6 bases). V was clipped by 0 bases and J by 6 bases, with 11 bases between them. The germline V gene has CDR1 MNHNY and CDR2 SVGAGI (reference sequence). The CDR3 is 14 amino acids. The CDR3 protein is CASSYSTGLAEAFF. CDR3 sequence (DNA): TGTGCCAGCAGTTACTCTACAGGGCTGGCTGAAGCTTTCTTT.

The chain has TRBV11-2 and TRBJ2-5, with 7 bases identical to TRBD2. V lost 5 bases, J lost 4 bases, and 10 bases stayed unmatched. The CDR3 runs 15 residues. Germline CDR1 is SGHAT and CDR2 is FQNNGV. CDR3 amino acids: CASSPPGGRGETQYF. In DNA, the CDR3 is TGTGCCAGCAGCCCCCCGGGGGGTAGGGGAGAGACCCAGTACTTC.

V and J are TRBV6-2 or TRBV6-3 and TRBJ1-5; 9 nucleotides align to TRBD1. This CDR3 spans 15 amino acids. V shed 5 bases, J shed 7 bases, and the junction held 9 bases outside the gene matches. From germline, CDR1 is MNHEY and CDR2 SVGEGT. CDR3 in amino acids: CASSTTGTGNQPQHF. The CDR3 nucleotides are TGTGCCAGCAGTACAACCGGGACAGGGAACCAGCCCCAGCATTTT.

The chain combines TRBV11-2 with TRBJ2-7; D is perhaps TRBD2 (6 bases). Deletions cut 6 bases from V and 0 bases from J, with 12 bases between. The CDR3 sequence is 14 residues long. Germline V gene lookup returns CDR1 SGHAT and CDR2 FQNNGV. CDR3 sequence (DNA): TGTGCCAGCAGGGACTACGGGCCCTCCTACGAGCAGTACTTC. It translates to CASRDYGPSYEQYF. The full variable domain, rest sourced from reference TRBV11-2 and TRBJ2-7, is EAGVAQSPRYKIIEKRQSVAFWCNPISGHATLYWYQQILGQGPKLLIQFQNNGVVDDSQLPKDRFSAERLKGVDSTLKIQPAKLEDSAVYLCASRDYGPSYEQYFGPGTRLTVT.

This chain uses TRBV7-2 with TRBJ2-1; 11 nucleotides agree with TRBD2. The CDR3 contains 15 residues. Germline assignment: CDR1 SGHTA and CDR2 FQGNSA. Trimming removed 4 bases from V and 6 bases from J; junction bases left unmatched: 5. The CDR3 reads CASSYTSGGFNEQFF. In nucleotides, the CDR3 is TGTGCCAGCAGCTATACTAGCGGGGGTTTCAATGAGCAGTTCTTC.

This clone was recorded only once. The J gene is TRBJ1-5, the V gene TRBV6-1, with D unclear. Trimming stripped 2 bases from V and 1 base from J, with 3 bases between. There are 13 residues in the CDR3. Germline assignment: CDR1 MNHNS and CDR2 SASEGT. The CDR3 DNA is TGTGCCAGCAGTGAACAGAGCAATCAGCCCCAGCATTTT. Its translation is CASSEQSNQPQHF.

This rearrangement joins TRBV19 to TRBJ1-2; no clear D. V gave up 3 bases and J gave up 7 bases, with 12 bases separating them. Germline loops: CDR1 LNHDA, CDR2 SQIVND (reference sequence). The length of the CDR3 is 13 residues. The CDR3 sequence is CASSINTVGGYTF. CDR3 coding DNA: TGTGCCAGTAGTATTAACACAGTTGGTGGCTACACCTTC.

The chain couples TRBV19 to TRBJ1-2; possible D gene TRBD1, 6 bases. CDR3 size: 13 residues. The germline V gene encodes CDR1 LNHDA and CDR2 SQIVND (reference sequence). V was pared by 5 bases and J by 4 bases, with 11 bases between. DNA of the CDR3: TGTGCCAGTAGTCGGGACAATCTCTATGGCTACACCTTC. The encoded protein is CASSRDNLYGYTF.

This chain connects TRBV15 to TRBJ2-6; D is possibly TRBD2 (5 bases). Trimming removed 3 bases from V and 2 bases from J, with 8 bases in between. CDR3 size: 15 residues. Germline V CDR1 and CDR2: LNHNV, YYDKDF (reference sequence). The CDR3: CATSSEGTGANVLTF. CDR3 in DNA: TGTGCCACCAGCAGTGAGGGAACTGGGGCCAACGTCCTGACTTTC.

This clone was found a few times. J is TRBJ1-1 and V is TRBV28; 7 bases align to TRBD1. V gave up 6 bases and J gave up 7 bases; unmatched junction bases: 8. Germline-derived CDR1 and CDR2 are MDHEN and SYDVKM. The CDR3 sequence is 13 residues long. CDR3 in DNA: TGTGCCAGCAGGGACAGGTCGGAAATTGAAGCTTTCTTT. Amino acid sequence: CASRDRSEIEAFF.

This clone was observed a handful of times. V usage is TRBV24-1 and J usage is TRBJ1-2, with TRBD1 identical over 9 bases. CDR1 is KGHDR and CDR2 is SFDVKD in the germline V gene. The J segment lost 7 bases and the V segment lost 5 bases, leaving 4 bases of the junction unmatched. This CDR3 is built from 13 residues. The CDR3 spells CATSVGQGTGYTF. DNA for the CDR3: TGTGCCACCAGTGTGGGACAGGGCACTGGCTACACCTTC.

CDR3 nucleotides: TGTGCCAGCAGTTCCCGGACAGGGTTCTCCGTCTATGGCTACACCTTC. Amino acid sequence: CASSSRTGFSVYGYTF. The V call is TRBV2, the J call TRBJ1-2; 8 bases agree with TRBD1. The V segment lost 5 bases and the J segment 4 bases; nucleotides outside the gene matches: 12. The CDR3 has 16 residues. CDR1 and CDR2 (germline): SNHLY, FYNNEI.

The chain employs TRBV25-1 and TRBJ2-4, with D uncertain. Trimming took 3 bases from V and 6 from J, leaving 3 bases between them. The V gene's germline CDR1 is MGHDK and CDR2 SYGVNS. The CDR3 length is 11 residues. CDR3 loop: CASSDVNIQYF. The CDR3 DNA sequence: TGTGCCAGCAGTGACGTAAACATTCAGTACTTC.

In this sample, this clone turned up once. CDR3 sequence: CASSSWDSMGETQYF. The CDR3 nucleotides read TGCGCCAGCAGCTCGTGGGACTCCATGGGAGAGACCCAGTACTTC. The V gene is TRBV5-1, the J gene TRBJ2-5; D is possibly TRBD2 (6 bases). The CDR3 totals 15 residues. Germline CDR1 reads SGHRS; CDR2 reads YFSETQ. V dropped 3 bases and J dropped 4 bases, with 16 bases sitting between them.

This clone was seen only once. This chain uses TRBV27 with TRBJ2-5, with 8 bases that match TRBD2. This CDR3 comprises 14 residues. With 6 bases clipped from V and 3 bases from J, the junction kept 6 bases outside the gene matches. The germline V gene has CDR1 MNHEY and CDR2 SMNVEV (reference sequence). The CDR3 DNA sequence: TGTGCCAGCAGGAATAGCGGGAATAAAGAGACCCAGTACTTC. This encodes CASRNSGNKETQYF.

A word on this clone: A junction boundary mismatches the germline segment, possibly from a read error. V is TRBV6-2 or TRBV6-3 and J is TRBJ1-4, with 8 bases that match TRBD1. The CDR3 sequence is 11 residues long. Germline lookup yields CDR1 MNHEY and CDR2 SVGEGT. CDR3 in DNA: TGTGCCAGCAGCCTCCCGCCGGGACAGGCTTTT. It translates to CASSLPPGQAF.